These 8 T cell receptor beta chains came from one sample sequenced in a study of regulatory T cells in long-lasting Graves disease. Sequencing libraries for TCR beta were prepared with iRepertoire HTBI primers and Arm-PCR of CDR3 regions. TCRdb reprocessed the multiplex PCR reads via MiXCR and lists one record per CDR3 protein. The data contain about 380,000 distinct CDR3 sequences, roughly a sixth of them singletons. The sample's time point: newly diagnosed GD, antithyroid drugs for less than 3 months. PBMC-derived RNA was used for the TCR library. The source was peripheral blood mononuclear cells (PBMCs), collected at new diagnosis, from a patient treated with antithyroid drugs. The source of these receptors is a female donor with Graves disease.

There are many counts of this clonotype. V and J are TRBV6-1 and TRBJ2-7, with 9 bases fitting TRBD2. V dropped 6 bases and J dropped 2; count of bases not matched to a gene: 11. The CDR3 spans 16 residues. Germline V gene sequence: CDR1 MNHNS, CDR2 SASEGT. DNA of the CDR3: TGTGCCAGCAGCGCCACTCCGGGACTAGCAACCTACGAGCAGTACTTC. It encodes CASSATPGLATYEQYF.

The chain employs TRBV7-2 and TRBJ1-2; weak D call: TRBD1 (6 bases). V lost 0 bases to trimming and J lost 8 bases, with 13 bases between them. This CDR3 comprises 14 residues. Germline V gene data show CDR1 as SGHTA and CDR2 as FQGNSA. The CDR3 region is CASSLAWTAKGYTF. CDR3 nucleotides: TGTGCCAGCAGCTTAGCGTGGACAGCCAAAGGCTACACCTTC.

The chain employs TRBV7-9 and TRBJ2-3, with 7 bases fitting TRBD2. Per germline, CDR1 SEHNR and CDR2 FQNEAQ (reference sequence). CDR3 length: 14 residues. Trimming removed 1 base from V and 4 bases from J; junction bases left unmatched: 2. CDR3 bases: TGTGCCAGCAGCTTAGGGGACTACGCAGATACGCAGTATTTT. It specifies CASSLGDYADTQYF.

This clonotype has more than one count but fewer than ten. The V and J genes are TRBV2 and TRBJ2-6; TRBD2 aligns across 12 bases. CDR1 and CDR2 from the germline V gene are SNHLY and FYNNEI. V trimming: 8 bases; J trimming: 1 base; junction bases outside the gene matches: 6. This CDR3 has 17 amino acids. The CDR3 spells CASRELAGGSGANVLTF. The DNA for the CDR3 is TGTGCCAGCCGAGAACTAGCGGGAGGTTCTGGGGCCAACGTCCTGACTTTC.

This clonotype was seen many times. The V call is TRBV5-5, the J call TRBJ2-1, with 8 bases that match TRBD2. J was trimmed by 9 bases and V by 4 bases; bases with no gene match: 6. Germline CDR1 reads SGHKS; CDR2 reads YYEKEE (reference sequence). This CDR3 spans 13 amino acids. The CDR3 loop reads CASSPGGTSEQFF. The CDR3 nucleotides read TGTGCCAGCAGCCCTGGCGGGACTAGTGAGCAGTTCTTC.

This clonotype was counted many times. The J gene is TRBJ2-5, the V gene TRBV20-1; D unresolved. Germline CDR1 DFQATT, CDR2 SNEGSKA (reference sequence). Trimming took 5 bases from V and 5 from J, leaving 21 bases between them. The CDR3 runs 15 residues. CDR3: CSAPPTRDSWETQYF. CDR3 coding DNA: TGCAGTGCTCCTCCGACAAGGGATTCTTGGGAGACCCAGTACTTC.

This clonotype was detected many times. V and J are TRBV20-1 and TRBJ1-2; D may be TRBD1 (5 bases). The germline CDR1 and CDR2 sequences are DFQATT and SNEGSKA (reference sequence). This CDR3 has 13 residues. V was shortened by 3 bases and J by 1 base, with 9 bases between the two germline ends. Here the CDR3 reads CSARGQGNYGYTF. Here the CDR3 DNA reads TGCAGTGCTAGGGGTCAGGGTAACTATGGCTACACCTTC.

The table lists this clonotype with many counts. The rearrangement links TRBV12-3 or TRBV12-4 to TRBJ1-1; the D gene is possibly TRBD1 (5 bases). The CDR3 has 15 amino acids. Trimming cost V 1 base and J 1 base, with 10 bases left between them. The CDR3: CASSLGRGKNTEAFF. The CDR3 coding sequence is TGTGCCAGCAGTTTAGGTCGGGGGAAGAACACTGAAGCTTTCTTT.